This TCR beta chain was captured in a study of molecular identifiers for immune sequencing clone quantification listed by TCRdb under 2018. General notes on the study: For a replicate experiment, RNA from roughly 18,000 or 92,000 naive CD8 T cells was divided into five aliquots, and four of the five aliquots were sequenced. CD8 T cells were used in a methods study to benchmark molecular-identifier clustering-based TCR repertoire sequencing (MIDCIRS) and TCR RNA copy counting. Findings and caveats that apply to the study as a whole: In CMV-specific effector cells, over 99% of molecules were held by clones above 20 RNA copies, whereas under 1% of molecules were held by such clones in naive cells. Identical TCR molecules sharing a barcode could cause highly expanded clone sizes to be underestimated. Naive libraries contained spiked-in Jurkat TCR RNA (roughly 10 copies' worth), which is not part of the donor repertoire. Spiked-in Jurkat TCR RNA equivalent to a single cell was reported to be detectable even among some 910,000 naive CD8 T cells. When barcode sub-clustering was omitted, TCR diversity was inflated by chimeric consensus sequences, with chimeras reaching as high as 47%. Modeling indicated approximately 2.7 TCR RNA copies recovered per cell, compared with around 10 by digital PCR, which implies a capture efficiency of about 31%.

A remark on this clonotype: The specificity of this receptor is unknown. No conserved phenylalanine or tryptophan ends this CDR3, so it is likely a read error.

Libraries of naive CD8 T cells were generated from around 20,000 to 990,000 sorted cells, with 10%, 30% or 50% of the purified RNA used. On a BD FACSAria II, naive CD8 T cells were FACS-sorted as CD8+CD4-CCR7+CD45RA+ and collected into RLT Plus buffer. Under 11 TCR copies' worth of Jurkat RNA were spiked into roughly 18,000-1,000,000 naive CD8 T cell samples to test detection sensitivity. Enrichment of CD8 T cells was done with RosetteSep CD8+ T Cell Enrichment Cocktail plus Ficoll-Paque, and ACK red cell lysis came afterward. The CDR3 numbers 16 amino acids, ends counted. Here the CDR3 DNA is all that survives: 48 bases in frame from base 1. Cut back by 8 bases and 4 bases, the V and J ends lie 24 bases apart. CDR1 and CDR2, looked up from the germline V gene (reference sequence), are MNHEY and SMNVEV. Libraries were constructed by PCR. Reads for this sample came from a NextSeq 500. Bulk TCR libraries were generated as previously described, with the TCR primers listed in Table S5 used. Total RNA was purified with the Qiagen AllPrep DNA/RNA kit. Before any analysis, reads coming from multiple sequencing runs of the same library were combined into one pool. In the source study's methods: Reads were retained only if their TCR constant sequence matched exactly, and those retained reads were trimmed to 150 nt and grouped according to their 12-nt molecular barcodes. Reads inside each barcode group were sub-clustered using a 15% Levenshtein threshold, and a quality-weighted consensus sequence was constructed for each RNA molecule. Non-functional sequences were excluded, and lower-count sequences lying one edit away from another sequence were also excluded. Barcode sub-clusters with fewer than 20% of the maximum read count were removed, based on fitting two negative binomial distributions. Clones were called with MiXCR by TCRdb after fastp trimmed the public reads at Q25, and only in-frame beta chains were retained. Every CDR3 protein is listed once, alongside the most common genes and DNA of its rows. The authors' filters were not applied to this entry. Recorded for this sample are approximately 680,000 distinct CDR3 sequences; roughly 27% of them occurred a single time. 0.78% of the sample is in the top ten clones.

Recombination connected TRBV27 to TRBJ2-7, with TRBD2 tentatively as D gene (5 bases match). The specimen was naive CD8+ T cells from blood, with Jurkat cell RNA spiked in. The sample's cell subset or site, from its label and the paper: FACS-sorted CD8+CD4-CCR7+CD45RA+ naive T cells. The clonotype comes from a human donor in good health. Some libraries in this study had Jurkat cell RNA spiked in. CDR3 loop: CASRTDPDSPIYEQYS. At the DNA level, the sequence is TGTGCCAGCCGTACTGACCCGGACTCACCTATATACGAGCAGTACTCC.